This T cell receptor (beta chain) is from a study of blood T cell repertoires in COVID-19. With V trimmed by 5 bases and J by 7 bases, 9 bases remained unmatched. Germline CDR1 reads SNHLY; CDR2 reads FYNNEI. CDR3 size: 14 residues. In the original analysis: Cell counts per sample came from amplifying reference gene primers. TCRdb's copy holds only in-frame clones and misses some; the assay was immunoSEQ multiplex PCR. Clone size and V and J calls were adopted from that table, with D and trimming inferred from the DNA. Here the sample spans some 180,000 clones, more than 75% being singletons. This TCR came from a man aged 50 to 59 who had recovered from COVID-19. The sample taken for sequencing was peripheral blood. The chain is built from TRBV2 and TRBJ2-7; 9 positions match TRBD1. Here the CDR3 reads CASSTGQGVGEQYF. In nucleotides, the CDR3 is TGTGCCAGCAGTACGGGACAGGGAGTCGGGGAGCAGTACTTC.